The 11 T cell receptor beta chains in this list originate from one sample, sequenced in a study of T cell changes during pregnancy in multiple sclerosis. TCRdb keeps only in-frame clones here, not all; method: immunoSEQ multiplex PCR. The sample has 110,000 or so clones; 93% are singletons. Sequences were derived from peripheral blood, sampled before pregnancy. Source of these receptors: a female donor with multiple sclerosis, enrolled in a pregnancy study.

The rearrangement links TRBV28 to TRBJ2-1, with TRBD1 matching 9 bases. With 7 bases clipped from V and 8 bases from J, the junction kept 9 bases outside the gene matches. The V gene's germline CDR1 is MDHEN and CDR2 SYDVKM. The CDR3 is 14 residues long. DNA of the CDR3: TGTGCCAGCACAGGAACAGGGGGCTCGGATGAGCAGTTCTTC. Its protein product is CASTGTGGSDEQFF.

The table lists this clone with a count of one. The V call is TRBV6-6, the J call TRBJ2-5, with 8 bases lining up with TRBD2. Germline CDR1 MNHNY, CDR2 SVGAGI (reference sequence). The CDR3 covers 13 residues. Losses at the gene ends were 1 base for V and 11 bases for J; bases not matched to a gene: 6. CDR3 DNA sequence: TGTGCCAGCAGTTACTTATCGCTAGCGGGTCAGTACTTC. As protein: CASSYLSLAGQYF.

This chain links TRBV7-2 with TRBJ2-5; 7 bases line up with TRBD2. Germline loops: CDR1 SGHTA, CDR2 FQGNSA. The CDR3 length is 16 residues. With V trimmed by 5 bases and J by 5 bases, 14 bases remained unmatched. CDR3 sequence: CASSPDPAGARETQYF. In DNA, the CDR3 is TGTGCCAGCAGCCCGGATCCCGCGGGAGCCAGGGAGACCCAGTACTTC.

CDR3 loop: CASSTQGMITDTQYF. The CDR3 region has the DNA TGTGCCAGTAGTACCCAGGGGATGATCACAGATACGCAGTATTTT. The V gene is TRBV19, the J gene TRBJ2-3, with D maybe TRBD1 (6 bases). This CDR3 is built from 15 residues. Per the germline V gene, CDR1 is LNHDA and CDR2 is SQIVND (reference sequence). Trimming left V 4 bases short and J 2 bases short, with 13 bases between.

The rearrangement joins TRBV6-5 to TRBJ2-7; a possible D gene is TRBD2 (5 bases). Per the germline V gene, CDR1 is MNHEY and CDR2 is SVGAGI. The V gene lost 6 bases and the J gene lost 3 bases, with 15 bases spanning the gap. The CDR3 length is 14 residues. CDR3 in DNA: TGTGCCAGCAGACCGATCAGAGGGAACTACGAGCAGTACTTC. It translates to CASRPIRGNYEQYF.

This clone was recorded only once. This sequence joins TRBV5-6 and TRBJ2-6; TRBD1 aligns across 9 bases. Germline CDR1 and CDR2: SGHDT and YYEEEE. The CDR3 loop spans 17 amino acids. Germline trimming cut 2 bases from V and 3 bases from J; bases unmatched to any gene: 6. The CDR3 spells CASSFGQGHGGANVLTF. DNA of the CDR3: TGTGCCAGCAGCTTTGGACAGGGGCATGGTGGGGCCAACGTCCTGACTTTC.

CDR3 in amino acids: CASNPRQGGDQPQHF. The CDR3 nucleotides are TGCGCCAGCAACCCTAGACAGGGCGGGGATCAGCCCCAGCATTTT. J is TRBJ1-5 and V is TRBV5-1; 7 bases are shared with TRBD1. Germline assignment: CDR1 SGHRS and CDR2 YFSETQ. The CDR3 covers 15 residues. The V and J ends lost 6 bases and 5 bases, in that order; junction bases with no gene match: 11.

The gene calls are TRBV30 and TRBJ1-2; D unresolved. Per the germline V gene, CDR1 is GTSNPN and CDR2 is SVGIG (reference sequence). There are 14 residues in the CDR3. V shed 5 bases and J shed 1 base, with 14 bases lying between them. Here the CDR3 DNA reads TGTGCCTGGGCTTTCCAGGTTTTTAACTATGGCTACACCTTC. Translation gives CAWAFQVFNYGYTF.

V usage is TRBV5-4 and J usage is TRBJ1-2; 7 bases are shared with TRBD1. Unmatched junction bases numbered 11, after V lost 3 bases and J lost 6 bases. This CDR3 has 15 residues. The germline gives CDR1 SGHNT, CDR2 YYREEE (reference sequence). Here the CDR3 DNA reads TGTGCCAGCAGCTCAGTCCTGGGGACAGAACATGGCTACACCTTC. It yields the protein CASSSVLGTEHGYTF.

V is TRBV6-5 and J is TRBJ1-1; D not resolved. This CDR3 is 13 amino acids long. The ends were cut back, 2 bases at V and 3 bases at J, with 7 bases in the middle. Germline V lookup: CDR1 MNHEY, CDR2 SVGAGI. The CDR3 here is CASSYLGYTEAFF. The CDR3 DNA reads TGTGCCAGCAGTTACCTCGGTTACACTGAAGCTTTCTTT.

The V call is TRBV9, the J call TRBJ2-1, with TRBD2 identical over 8 bases. The CDR3 runs 16 residues. Germline V gene data show CDR1 as SGDLS and CDR2 as YYNGEE. The V and J ends lost 0 bases and 9 bases, in that order; junction bases with no gene match: 11. CDR3 nucleotide sequence: TGTGCCAGCAGCGTAGGCAAGAGCGGGAGAAGGAGTGAGCAGTTCTTC. The encoded protein is CASSVGKSGRRSEQFF.